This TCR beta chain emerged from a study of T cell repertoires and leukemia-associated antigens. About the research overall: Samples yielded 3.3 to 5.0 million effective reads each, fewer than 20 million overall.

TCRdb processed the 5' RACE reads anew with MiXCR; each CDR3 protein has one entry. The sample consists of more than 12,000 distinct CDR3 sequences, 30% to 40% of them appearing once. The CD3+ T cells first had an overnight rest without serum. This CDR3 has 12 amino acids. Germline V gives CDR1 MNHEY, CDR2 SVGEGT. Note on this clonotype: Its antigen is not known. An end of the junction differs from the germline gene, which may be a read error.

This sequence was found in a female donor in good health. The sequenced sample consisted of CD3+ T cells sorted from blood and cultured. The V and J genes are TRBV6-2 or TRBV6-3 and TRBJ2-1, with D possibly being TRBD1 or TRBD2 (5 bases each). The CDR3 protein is CTSRDPTNEQFF. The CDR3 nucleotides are TGTACCAGTAGGGACCCAACGAATGAGCAGTTCTTC.